This T cell receptor beta chain was sequenced during a study of long-term antiretroviral therapy in people with HIV. In the case of this clone: Its matching antigen is unknown. Its ends do not fully match the called genes, so a read error is possible.

Study-wide results and caveats: Repertoires looked antigen-experienced, with only a slight naive shift after ART.

The assay used was immunoSEQ (version v3.0), run at survey level. Generated by immunoSEQ multiplex PCR, the TCRdb table keeps only in-frame clones and is missing some. The sample shows 15,000 or so clones, 70% to 90% of them seen only once. There are 12 residues in the CDR3. Germline values: CDR1 SSHAT, CDR2 FNYEAQ (reference sequence). This chain links TRBV7-7 with TRBJ2-7; no firm D call. Sample: unsorted PBMCs, taken 6.2 years after starting antiretroviral therapy. This receptor was identified in a man between 40 and 49 years old with HIV. This chain's CDR3 is CASSDGSYEQYF. The CDR3 DNA sequence: TGTGCTAGCAGCGACGGCTCCTACGAGCAGTACTTC.